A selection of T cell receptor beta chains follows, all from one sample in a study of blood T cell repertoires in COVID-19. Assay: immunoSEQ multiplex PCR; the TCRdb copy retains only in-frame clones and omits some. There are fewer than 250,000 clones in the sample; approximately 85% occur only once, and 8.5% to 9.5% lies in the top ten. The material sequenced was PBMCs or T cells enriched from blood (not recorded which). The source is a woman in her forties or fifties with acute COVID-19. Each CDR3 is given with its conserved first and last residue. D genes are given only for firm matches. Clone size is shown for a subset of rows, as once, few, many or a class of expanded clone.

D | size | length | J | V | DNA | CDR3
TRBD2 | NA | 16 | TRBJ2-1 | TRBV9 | TGTGCCAGCAGCGTAGGAACGGGGGGGCCTTTAAATGAGCAGTTCTTC | CASSVGTGGPLNEQFF
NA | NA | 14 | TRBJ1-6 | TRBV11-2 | TGTGCCAGCAGCCTCGACATGTGGGATTCACCCCTCCACTTT | CASSLDMWDSPLHF
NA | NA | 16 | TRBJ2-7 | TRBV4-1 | TGCGCCAGCAGCCAAGATGGGGCCCTACAGAGCTACGAGCAGTACTTC | CASSQDGALQSYEQYF
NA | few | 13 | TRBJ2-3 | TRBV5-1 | TGCGCCAGCAGCCCTTCGGGGGTAGATACGCAGTATTTT | CASSPSGVDTQYF
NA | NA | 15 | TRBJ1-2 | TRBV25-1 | TGTGCCAGCAGTGTAGGGGCGCTAACTAACTATGGCTACACCTTC | CASSVGALTNYGYTF
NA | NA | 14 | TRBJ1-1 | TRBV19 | TGTGCCAGTAGTATTGAAAGGAGGGCGTCTGAAGCTTTCTTT | CASSIERRASEAFF
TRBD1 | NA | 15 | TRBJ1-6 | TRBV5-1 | TGCGCCAGCAGCGGAAGGACAGGGGGAAATTCACCCCTCCACTTT | CASSGRTGGNSPLHF
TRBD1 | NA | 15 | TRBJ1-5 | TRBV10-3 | TGTGCCACAAACCAAGGACAGGGGAGCAATCAGCCCCAGCATTTT | CATNQGQGSNQPQHF
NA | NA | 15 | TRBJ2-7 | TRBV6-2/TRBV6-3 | TGTGCCAGCAGCTCCCCAACAGTCCCGGGGGACGAGCAGTACTTC | CASSSPTVPGDEQYF
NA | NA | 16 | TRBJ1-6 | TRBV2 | TGTGCCAGCAGTGAACGCGGAGGGGCGGCAGGCTCACCCCTCCACTTT | CASSERGGAAGSPLHF
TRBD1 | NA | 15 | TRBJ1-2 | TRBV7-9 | TGTGCCAGCAGCCGGGAGGACAGGGTGTTCTATGGCTACACCTTC | CASSREDRVFYGYTF
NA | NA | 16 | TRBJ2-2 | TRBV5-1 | TGCGCCAGCAGCTCCCCCGGGACAAAGAACACCGGGGAGCTGTTTTTT | CASSSPGTKNTGELFF
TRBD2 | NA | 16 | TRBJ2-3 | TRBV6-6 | TGTGCCAGCAGTTTCGATAGCGGGGGTAGCACAGATACGCAGTATTTT | CASSFDSGGSTDTQYF
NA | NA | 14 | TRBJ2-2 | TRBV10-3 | TGTGCCATCCGCCCGGAGCTGAACACCGGGGAGCTGTTTTTT | CAIRPELNTGELFF
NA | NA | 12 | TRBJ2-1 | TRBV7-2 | TGTGCCAGCAGTTCAGTGGTGAATGAGCAGTTCTTC | CASSSVVNEQFF
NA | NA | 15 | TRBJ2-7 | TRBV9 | TGTGCCAGCAGCGTAGGCGCAGGACTATCCTACGAGCAGTACTTC | CASSVGAGLSYEQYF
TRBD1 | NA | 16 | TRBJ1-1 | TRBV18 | TGTGCCAGCTCACCATCAGGGGGGTCCATGAACACTGAAGCTTTCTTT | CASSPSGGSMNTEAFF
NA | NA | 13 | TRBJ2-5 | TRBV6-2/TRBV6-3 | TGTGCCAGCAGTTCGGTAAATCGGGAGACCCAGTACTTC | CASSSVNRETQYF
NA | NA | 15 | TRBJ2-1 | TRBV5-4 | TGTGCCAGCAGCATACAGGGTATTAGCTACAATGAGCAGTTCTTC | CASSIQGISYNEQFF
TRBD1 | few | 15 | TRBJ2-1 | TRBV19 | TGTGCCAGTAGCCCCTGGACAGGGGTTTACAATGAGCAGTTCTTC | CASSPWTGVYNEQFF
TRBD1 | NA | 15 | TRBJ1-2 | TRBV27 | TGTGCCAGCAGTTTTGAGGGACAGGGTAACTATGGCTACACCTTC | CASSFEGQGNYGYTF
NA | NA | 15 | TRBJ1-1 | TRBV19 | TGTGCCAGTAGTATGGAGGGGCTACTGAACACTGAAGCTTTCTTT | CASSMEGLLNTEAFF
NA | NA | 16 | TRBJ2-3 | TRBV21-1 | TGTGCCAGCACCACGCTAGCGGGGGGCCTCACAGATACGCAGTATTTT | CASTTLAGGLTDTQYF
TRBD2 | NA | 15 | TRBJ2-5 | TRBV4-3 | TGCGCCAGCAGCTCTAGCGGGGGGGCCGGCGAGACCCAGTACTTC | CASSSSGGAGETQYF
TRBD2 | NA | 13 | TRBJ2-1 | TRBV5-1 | TGCGCCAGCAGCATAGGGACTAGCGGGGGGCAGTTCTTC | CASSIGTSGGQFF
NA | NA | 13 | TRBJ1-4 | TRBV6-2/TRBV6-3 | TGTGCCAGCAGTTACTCAGCAGGCCCAAGACTGTTTTTT | CASSYSAGPRLFF
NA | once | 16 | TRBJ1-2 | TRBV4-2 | TGTGCCAGCAGCCAAGAGGAGGGGAACCCGAACTATGGCTACACCTTC | CASSQEEGNPNYGYTF
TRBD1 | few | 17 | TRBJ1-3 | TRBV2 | TGTGCCAGCAGTGAGGGGACAGGGTTTACCTCTGGAAACACCATATATTTT | CASSEGTGFTSGNTIYF
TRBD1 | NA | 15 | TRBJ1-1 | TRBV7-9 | TGTGCCAGCAGCTTAGCGCGCAGGGGGCTAACTGAAGCTTTCTTT | CASSLARRGLTEAFF
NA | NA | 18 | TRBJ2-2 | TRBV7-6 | TGTGCCAGCAGCTTGAGTAGGGCGGGGACCCCGAACACCGGGGAGCTGTTTTTT | CASSLSRAGTPNTGELFF
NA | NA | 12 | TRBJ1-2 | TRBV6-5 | TGTGCCAGCAGGAGGGTTCCCTATGGCTACACCTTC | CASRRVPYGYTF
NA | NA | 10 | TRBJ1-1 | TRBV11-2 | TGTGCCAGCGGGGAGGGTGAAGCTTTCTTT | CASGEGEAFF
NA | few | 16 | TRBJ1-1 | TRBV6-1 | TGTGCCAGCAGTGAAGTACAGGGTCTATCAAGGGCTGAAGCTTTCTTT | CASSEVQGLSRAEAFF
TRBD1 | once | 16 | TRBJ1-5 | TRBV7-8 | TGTGCCAGCAGCTCAAATCCGGGACAGGGTTTCCAGCCCCAGCATTTT | CASSSNPGQGFQPQHF
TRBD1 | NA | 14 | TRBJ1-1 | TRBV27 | TGTGCCAGCAGGGGTCGGGGAAGGGGGCCTGAAGCTTTCTTT | CASRGRGRGPEAFF
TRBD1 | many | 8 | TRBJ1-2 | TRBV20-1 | TGCAGGACAGGGGGCTACACCTTC | CRTGGYTF
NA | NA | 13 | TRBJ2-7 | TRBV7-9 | TGTGCCAGCAGCCCGGGAGCCGCGGGGGAGCAGTACTTC | CASSPGAAGEQYF
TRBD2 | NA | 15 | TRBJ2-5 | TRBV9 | TGTGCCAGCAGTTCTGGAGCGGGGGGAACAGAGACCCAGTACTTC | CASSSGAGGTETQYF
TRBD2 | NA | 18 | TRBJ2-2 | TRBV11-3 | TGTGCCAGCAGCCCGGGGGTCCTAGCGGGGGGGCCTACCGGGGAGCTGTTTTTT | CASSPGVLAGGPTGELFF
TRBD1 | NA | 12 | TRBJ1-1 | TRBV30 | TGTGCCTGGAGAGACAGGGATACTGAAGCTTTCTTT | CAWRDRDTEAFF
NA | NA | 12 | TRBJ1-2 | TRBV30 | TGTGCCTGGAGTGTAACCGGGGGTGGCTACACCTTC | CAWSVTGGGYTF
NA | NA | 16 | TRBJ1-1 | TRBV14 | TGTGCCAGCAGCCAAGGGGGACTAGCTTGGAGGACTGAAGCTTTCTTT | CASSQGGLAWRTEAFF
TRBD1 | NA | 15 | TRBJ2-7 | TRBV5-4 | TGTGCCAGCAGCGCGGGACAGGGAGGGATAAGGGAGCAGTACTTC | CASSAGQGGIREQYF
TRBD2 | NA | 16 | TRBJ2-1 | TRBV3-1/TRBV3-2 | TGTGCCAGCAGCCAAGATCCGGCGGGGGGAGACAATGAGCAGTTCTTC | CASSQDPAGGDNEQFF
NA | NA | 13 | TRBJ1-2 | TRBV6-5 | TGTGCCAGCACCAAACAGGGCGGCTATGGCTACACCTTC | CASTKQGGYGYTF